This T cell receptor beta chain emerged from a study of CD8+ T cells in alopecia areata. On the study more broadly: Each of the treated patients was given oral tofacitinib, 5 to 10 mg twice daily, for moderate-to-severe alopecia areata.

About this clone itself: What it binds is not known.

Reverse transcribed after extraction, RNA yielded cDNA as the sequencing template. Some clones are missing from TCRdb's copy, which holds only in-frame ones; the method was immunoSEQ multiplex PCR. The sample shows roughly 120,000 clones, roughly three fifths of them seen only once. Between the trimmed V and J ends, which lost 8 bases and 8 bases, there was a span of 10 bases. The germline V gene has CDR1 MNHEY and CDR2 SMNVEV (reference sequence). This CDR3 has 11 residues. Overall study findings and caveats: Tofacitinib significantly lowered scalp clonality and expanded CD8+ clones among the top 100.

Treatment noted: oral pan-JAK inhibitor, 5-10 mg twice daily. The receptor was derived from a human donor with alopecia areata. Sequencing was performed on CD8+ T cells sorted from blood, taken at week 24, from a patient treated with tofacitinib. V gene TRBV27 combines with J gene TRBJ2-1; TRBD1 or TRBD2 may be the D gene (6 bases each). CDR3: CASERGDEQFF. DNA for the CDR3: TGTGCCAGCGAAAGGGGGGATGAGCAGTTCTTC.